This passage covers 3 T cell receptor beta chains from one sample sequenced in a study of T-cell reconstitution after alpha-beta-depleted transplantation in children (TCRdb year 2016). Per the publication, the treatment or condition label means: allogeneic hematopoietic cell transplantation with graft depleted of TCRalphabeta T cells and CD19 B cells. Libraries were constructed by PCR. TCRdb shows the sequencer as Illumina HiSeq 2500. To normalize quantification of the TCRbeta repertoire, the TCR libraries were built with molecular barcoding that relied on unique molecular identifiers. The public reads were reanalyzed by TCRdb: fastp trimming at Q25, MiXCR alignment, in-frame beta chains only. Duplicate CDR3 protein sequences are folded into a single record with the most common DNA and genes. The sample has fewer than 20,000 distinct CDR3 sequences on record, 4.5% to 5.5% of them singletons. Of the sample, 6.9% is held by the ten largest clones.

This sample comprised PBMCs, obtained before TCRalphabeta/CD19-depleted stem cell transplant. The receptors come from a boy between 10 and 17 years old with acute lymphoblastic leukemia, due to receive a stem cell transplant.

This clonotype occurred many times. The gene calls are TRBV6-1 and TRBJ1-4; D is possibly TRBD1 (5 bases). The CDR3 sequence is 13 residues long. V lost 8 bases and J lost 1, with 8 bases in between. Germline CDR1 MNHNS, CDR2 SASEGT. The CDR3 nucleotides are TGTGCCAGCCGGGGGGAAACTAATGAAAAACTGTTTTTT. This sequence encodes CASRGETNEKLFF.

Ten or more counts support this clonotype. The V gene is TRBV4-1, the J gene TRBJ1-6; no firm D call. Per germline, CDR1 MGHRA and CDR2 YSYEKL. This CDR3 spans 14 amino acids. The V gene lost 5 bases and the J gene lost 8 bases, with 13 bases spanning the gap. CDR3 coding DNA: TGCGCCAGCAGCGCAACGGGCATGGATTCACCCCTCCACTTT. This encodes CASSATGMDSPLHF.

In this sample, this clonotype turned up many times. This chain links TRBV7-2 with TRBJ1-2; the D gene is possibly TRBD1 (5 bases). Trimming took off 2 bases at V and 4 bases at J, with 14 bases between the two ends. Germline V gives CDR1 SGHTA, CDR2 FQGNSA. CDR3 length equals 15 residues. CDR3 bases: TGTGCCAGCAGCTTACTGGGGGACGGGGCCTATGGCTACACCTTC. Translating it yields CASSLLGDGAYGYTF.